This is a list of T cell receptor beta chains from one sample in a study of OX40 agonist ivuxolimab in advanced cancers. The method was immunoSEQ multiplex PCR; TCRdb's version includes in-frame clones alone and lacks a portion of them. The sample lists more than 55,000 clones; roughly 78% were seen once. Sequenced material: CD4+ or CD8+ T cells sorted from blood, taken in a trial of the OX40 agonist ivuxolimab. Receptor source: an adult with an advanced solid tumor such as melanoma, head and neck, liver or kidney cancer. The CDR3 runs from the conserved cysteine through the conserved F or W. Fields, in order: clone size, V gene, D gene, J gene, CDR3 length, CDR3 DNA, CDR3 protein. A D gene is named only where the DNA matches it firmly. Clone size is shown for a subset of rows, as once, few, many or a class of expanded clone.

-	TRBV5-4	-	TRBJ1-3	15	TGTGCCAGCAGCTTGGGGTCGGGCTCTGGAAACACCATATATTTT	CASSLGSGSGNTIYF
-	TRBV19	-	TRBJ2-7	13	TGTGCCAGTAGTCCCTGGAGGGACGACGAGCAGTACTTC	CASSPWRDDEQYF
-	TRBV7-2	-	TRBJ2-7	12	TGTGCCAGCAGCTTATTCGGGTTCGAGCAGTACTTC	CASSLFGFEQYF
few	TRBV2	-	TRBJ2-1	13	TGTGCCAGCAGTGTCGCCGGAAACAATGAGCAGTTCTTC	CASSVAGNNEQFF
-	TRBV7-9	-	TRBJ1-6	15	TGTGCCAGCAGCTTAAGAGGGGAGGGTAATTCACCCCTCCACTTT	CASSLRGEGNSPLHF
-	TRBV4-2	-	TRBJ2-1	16	TGTGCCAGCAGCCAAGACGACGGGATCTCCTACAATGAGCAGTTCTTC	CASSQDDGISYNEQFF
-	TRBV19	TRBD1	TRBJ2-1	12	TGTGCCACCGCGGACAGGGTTTATGAGCAGTTCTTC	CATADRVYEQFF
-	TRBV6-4	TRBD1	TRBJ2-2	14	TGTGCCAGCAGGCAGGGGACAGCTACCGGGGAGCTGTTTTTT	CASRQGTATGELFF
-	TRBV5-1	TRBD1	TRBJ1-1	16	TGCGCCAGCAGCCCCGACAGGGCTGGCCCGAACACTGAAGCTTTCTTT	CASSPDRAGPNTEAFF
-	TRBV4-3	TRBD2	TRBJ2-1	16	TGCGCCAGCAGCCAAGATGTGGCTAGCGGGAGCACTGAGCAGTTCTTC	CASSQDVASGSTEQFF
-	TRBV7-2	-	TRBJ2-1	13	TGTGCCAGCAGCCCGTACTCGGTTCGCCAGCAGTTCTTC	CASSPYSVRQQFF
-	TRBV5-1	-	TRBJ2-1	15	TGCGCCAGCAGCCTACAGGGTGCCTCCTACAATGAGCAGTTCTTC	CASSLQGASYNEQFF
once	TRBV19	TRBD2	TRBJ2-1	15	TGTGCCAGTAGTTGGGCTAGCGGCTCCTACAATGAGCAGTTCTTC	CASSWASGSYNEQFF
-	TRBV7-8	-	TRBJ1-3	13	TGTGCCAGCAGCCGGGACACTGGAAACACCATATATTTT	CASSRDTGNTIYF
-	TRBV28	-	TRBJ1-2	15	TGTGCCAGCAGTACCTCAGCGACGGGAGAGGGAGGCTACACCTTC	CASSTSATGEGGYTF
once	TRBV5-1	-	TRBJ1-5	14	TGCGCCAGCAGCTTGGAAGCAGGGAGTCAGCCCCAGCATTTT	CASSLEAGSQPQHF
-	TRBV7-2	TRBD1	TRBJ1-2	15	TGTGCCAGCAGTGACGGACAGGGAGAGAACTATGGCTACACCTTC	CASSDGQGENYGYTF
-	TRBV4-3	-	TRBJ2-5	14	TGCGCCAGCAGCCAAGAGGGCGGAGCAGAGACCCAGTACTTC	CASSQEGGAETQYF
-	TRBV11-2	TRBD2	TRBJ2-5	14	TGTGCCAGCAGCCGTAGCGGGGGCCAAGAGACCCAGTACTTC	CASSRSGGQETQYF
-	TRBV7-2	-	TRBJ1-3	16	TGTGCCAGCAGCTTAGTAGGCGGGGGCTCTGGAAACACCATATATTTT	CASSLVGGGSGNTIYF
once	TRBV9	TRBD1	TRBJ2-7	14	TGTGCCAGCAGCGTAGCACAGGGGGATTACGAGCAGTACTTC	CASSVAQGDYEQYF
-	TRBV6-5	TRBD1	TRBJ2-7	14	TGTGCCAGCAGGGACAGGGGTCAATCCTACGAGCAGTACTTC	CASRDRGQSYEQYF
-	TRBV11-2	-	TRBJ2-5	11	TGTGCCAGCAGCTTTGGGGAGACCCAGTACTTC	CASSFGETQYF
-	TRBV5-7	-	TRBJ2-7	15	TGTGCCAGCAGCTTTCCTTCTAGGAAAACCTACGAGCAGTACTTC	CASSFPSRKTYEQYF
-	TRBV11-3	TRBD2	TRBJ2-3	17	TGTGCCAGCAGCTTGGGACTAGCGGGGCACAGCACAGATACGCAGTATTTT	CASSLGLAGHSTDTQYF
-	TRBV29-1	TRBD2	TRBJ2-3	14	TGCAGCGCCGAAGCGGGGTTCGGCACAGATACGCAGTATTTT	CSAEAGFGTDTQYF
once	TRBV7-3	TRBD2	TRBJ2-3	20	TGTGCCAGCAGGCCGCGAAATGAGCGGGAGGGCCGACGGAGGGCAGATACGCAGTATTTT	CASRPRNEREGRRRADTQYF
-	TRBV27	-	TRBJ2-5	15	TGTGCCAGCAGTTTTAGACAAGGGCTACAAGAGACCCAGTACTTC	CASSFRQGLQETQYF
-	TRBV19	-	TRBJ1-5	14	TGTGCCAGTAGCCTATTCGAGTCGAAGGAGCCCCAGCATTTT	CASSLFESKEPQHF